This is a list of T cell receptor beta chains from one sample in a study of T-cell memory formation after mild COVID-19. MiXCR, run by TCRdb on the 5' RACE reads, gives a single entry per CDR3 protein. Found here are around 500,000 distinct CDR3 sequences, over 15% of them singletons; the top ten hold roughly an eighth. The sample was PBMCs or a T cell subset sorted from them (not recorded which). These receptors all come from an adult woman who had mild COVID-19 (a few samples of this study predate the infection). Cell type and time point are not known. The CDR3 runs from the conserved cysteine through the conserved F or W. D genes are given only for firm matches. The size of a clone is reported for some rows only, either as once, few or many, or as a class for expanded clones.

j_call | v_call | d_call | clone_size | cdr3_aa | cdr3_nt
TRBJ1-4 | TRBV11-2 | . | . | CASSLGTGLDEKLFF | TGTGCCAGCAGCTTAGGAACAGGGTTGGATGAAAAACTGTTTTTT
TRBJ1-5 | TRBV30 | TRBD1 | few | CAWSGQGAFQPQHF | TGTGCCTGGAGTGGGCAGGGGGCTTTTCAGCCCCAGCATTTT
TRBJ1-6 | TRBV4-2 | . | few | CASSQDDLTASPLHF | TGTGCCAGCAGCCAAGATGACTTGACCGCTTCACCCCTCCACTTT
TRBJ1-2 | TRBV12-3/TRBV12-4 | . | . | CASRQQGVYGYTF | TGTGCCAGCAGACAACAGGGCGTCTATGGCTACACCTTC
TRBJ1-2 | TRBV29-1 | . | . | CSVEYPARGYTF | TGCAGCGTTGAGTACCCCGCGAGGGGCTACACCTTC
TRBJ2-5 | TRBV5-1 | . | few | CASKRVVAGETQYF | TGCGCCAGCAAGCGGGTAGTGGCCGGGGAGACCCAGTACTTC
TRBJ1-1 | TRBV20-1 | . | . | CSARYMKEYTEAFF | TGCAGTGCTAGGTATATGAAGGAGTACACTGAAGCTTTCTTT
TRBJ2-1 | TRBV7-9 | TRBD2 | . | CASSSGTSGGGYNEQFF | TGTGCCAGCAGCTCCGGGACTAGCGGGGGGGGTTACAATGAGCAGTTCTTC
TRBJ2-5 | TRBV10-3 | . | few | CAISGVKGDGGQYF | TGTGCCATCAGTGGGGTAAAAGGGGATGGAGGCCAGTACTTC
TRBJ2-5 | TRBV6-1 | TRBD2 | . | CASGLARETQYF | TGTGCCAGCGGACTAGCCCGGGAGACCCAGTACTTC
TRBJ2-2 | TRBV4-1 | . | . | CASRQLGAATGELFF | TGCGCCAGCAGACAATTGGGGGCCGCCACCGGGGAGCTGTTTTTT
TRBJ1-5 | TRBV12-3/TRBV12-4 | . | once | CSSSRLVQPQHF | TGTTCCAGCAGTCGTCTTGTTCAGCCCCAGCATTTT
TRBJ1-4 | TRBV25-1 | . | . | CASSELRQNEKLFF | TGTGCCAGCAGTGAGCTTCGGCAGAATGAAAAACTGTTTTTT
TRBJ2-7 | TRBV20-1 | . | . | CSATLVHEQYF | TGCAGTGCCACTTTAGTCCACGAGCAGTACTTC
TRBJ2-1 | TRBV4-3 | TRBD2 | . | CASSRRLAGESSYNEQFF | TGCGCCAGCAGCCGACGACTAGCGGGAGAAAGCTCCTACAATGAGCAGTTCTTC
TRBJ2-4 | TRBV5-4 | . | . | CASTRRGAGSIQYF | TGTGCCAGCACCCGGAGGGGGGCGGGGAGCATTCAGTACTTC
TRBJ1-6 | TRBV20-1 | TRBD1 | . | CSARELRIGDSYNSPLHF | TGCAGTGCTAGAGAATTGAGGATTGGGGACAGTTATAATTCACCCCTCCACTTT
TRBJ2-7 | TRBV5-1 | TRBD2 | . | CASTITGGTGYEQYF | TGCGCCAGCACAATAACCGGGGGGACGGGTTACGAGCAGTACTTC
TRBJ1-2 | TRBV20-1 | . | . | CSARSPSGEAGYGYTF | TGCAGTGCTAGATCTCCATCCGGGGAGGCCGGCTATGGCTACACCTTC
TRBJ1-2 | TRBV24-1 | . | few | CATSDFRRPGAYTF | TGTGCCACCAGTGATTTCCGGCGGCCCGGTGCCTACACCTTC
TRBJ1-6 | TRBV5-6 | TRBD1 | few | CASSFLDRDDSPLHF | TGTGCCAGCAGCTTCCTGGACAGGGATGATTCACCCCTCCACTTT
TRBJ2-5 | TRBV6-5 | . | few | CASSYLRDRQETQYF | TGTGCCAGCAGTTACCTCCGCGACAGACAAGAGACCCAGTACTTC
TRBJ2-5 | TRBV7-7 | . | few | CASSPGHETQYF | TGTGCCAGCAGCCCGGGTCATGAGACCCAGTACTTC
TRBJ2-6 | TRBV5-1 | . | few | CASREIGAGANVLTF | TGCGCCAGCCGCGAAATTGGGGCTGGGGCCAACGTCCTGACTTTC
TRBJ2-7 | TRBV5-1 | . | . | CASSLNRPQRNYEQYF | TGCGCCAGCAGCTTAAATAGGCCTCAGAGGAACTACGAGCAGTACTTC
TRBJ2-1 | TRBV20-1 | TRBD2 | . | CSARGLAGQNEQFF | TGCAGTGCTAGAGGCCTAGCGGGTCAGAATGAGCAGTTCTTC
TRBJ1-1 | TRBV7-2 | TRBD1 | few | CASSYRGLAENTEAFF | TGTGCCAGCAGCTACAGGGGGCTAGCGGAAAACACTGAAGCTTTCTTT
TRBJ1-1 | TRBV19 | TRBD1 | . | CASRQGDTEAFF | TGTGCCAGCAGACAGGGGGACACTGAAGCTTTCTTT
TRBJ1-6 | TRBV12-3/TRBV12-4 | . | . | CASSPNRNSPLHF | TGTGCCAGCAGCCCTAATAGGAATTCACCCCTCCACTTT
TRBJ1-4 | TRBV4-1 | . | . | CASSQDQAQGREKLFF | TGCGCCAGCAGCCAAGATCAGGCACAGGGCAGGGAAAAACTGTTTTTT
TRBJ2-7 | TRBV19 | . | . | CASSIGQASSYEQYF | TGTGCCAGTAGTATCGGCCAGGCCAGCTCCTACGAGCAGTACTTC
TRBJ1-4 | TRBV20-1 | . | few | CSASLPDSWNEKLFF | TGCAGTGCTAGCCTACCGGACAGTTGGAATGAAAAACTGTTTTTT
TRBJ2-5 | TRBV7-3 | . | . | CASSLNGDQETQYF | TGTGCCAGCAGCTTAAATGGAGACCAAGAGACCCAGTACTTC
TRBJ1-5 | TRBV12-3/TRBV12-4 | TRBD1 | . | CASSLSQGGYQPQHF | TGTGCCAGCAGCCTCAGCCAGGGGGGTTATCAGCCCCAGCATTTT
TRBJ1-4 | TRBV12-3/TRBV12-4 | . | . | CASTDDLVRGEKLFF | TGTGCCAGCACCGACGATCTCGTCCGCGGTGAAAAACTGTTTTTT
TRBJ1-1 | TRBV12-3/TRBV12-4 | . | many | CASSYTGLNTEAFF | TGTGCCAGCAGTTATACAGGACTGAACACTGAAGCTTTCTTT
TRBJ1-1 | TRBV5-4 | TRBD1 | many | CASSLRGRTEAFF | TGTGCCAGCAGCTTGAGGGGGCGAACTGAAGCTTTCTTT
TRBJ1-4 | TRBV20-1 | . | few | CSARDSMQRNEKLFF | TGCAGTGCTAGAGATAGTATGCAGCGTAATGAAAAACTGTTTTTT
TRBJ2-7 | TRBV7-2 | . | . | CASSPVSGNSYEQYF | TGTGCCAGCAGCCCAGTCAGCGGTAACTCCTACGAGCAGTACTTC
TRBJ2-3 | TRBV24-1 | . | few | CATSPGQDSSTDTQYF | TGTGCCACCAGCCCCGGGCAGGATTCTAGCACAGATACGCAGTATTTT
TRBJ2-3 | TRBV20-1 | TRBD1 | . | CSARDIRTGGTDTQYF | TGCAGTGCTAGAGATATCCGGACAGGGGGCACAGATACGCAGTATTTT
TRBJ2-2 | TRBV12-3/TRBV12-4 | . | . | CASSFRGLGAAGELFF | TGTGCCAGCAGTTTTCGGGGTCTGGGGGCAGCCGGGGAGCTGTTTTTT
TRBJ2-3 | TRBV6-2/TRBV6-3 | . | few | CASSYPGPDTQYF | TGTGCCAGCAGTTACCCGGGACCAGATACGCAGTATTTT
TRBJ1-5 | TRBV6-5 | TRBD1 | . | CASSKTGSHIKSQHF | TGTGCCAGCAGTAAGACAGGGTCTCATATCAAGTCCCAGCATTTT
TRBJ1-1 | TRBV7-9 | . | . | CASSPSGTMNTEAFF | TGTGCCAGCAGCCCCTCCGGGACCATGAACACTGAAGCTTTCTTT
TRBJ2-5 | TRBV5-5 | . | many | CASSPASETQYF | TGTGCCAGCAGCCCTGCTAGTGAGACCCAGTACTTC